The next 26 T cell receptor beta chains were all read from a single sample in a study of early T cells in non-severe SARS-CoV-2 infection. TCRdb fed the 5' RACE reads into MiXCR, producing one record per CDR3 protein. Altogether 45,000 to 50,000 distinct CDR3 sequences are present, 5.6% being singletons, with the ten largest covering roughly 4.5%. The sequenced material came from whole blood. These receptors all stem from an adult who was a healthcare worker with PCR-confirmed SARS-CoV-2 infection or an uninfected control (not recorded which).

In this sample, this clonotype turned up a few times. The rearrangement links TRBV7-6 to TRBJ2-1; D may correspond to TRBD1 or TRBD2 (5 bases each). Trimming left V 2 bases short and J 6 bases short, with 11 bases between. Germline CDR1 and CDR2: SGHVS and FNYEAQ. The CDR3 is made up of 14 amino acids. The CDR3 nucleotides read TGTGCCAGCAGCTTATCCGGGGCGGTCAATGAGCAGTTCTTC. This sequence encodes CASSLSGAVNEQFF.

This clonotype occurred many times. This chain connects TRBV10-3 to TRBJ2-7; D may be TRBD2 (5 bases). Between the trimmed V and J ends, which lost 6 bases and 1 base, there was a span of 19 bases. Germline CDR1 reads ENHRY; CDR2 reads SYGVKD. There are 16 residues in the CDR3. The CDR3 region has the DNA TGTGCCATCAGGGGGTGGCTAGCCTCGGGGTCCTACGAGCAGTACTTC. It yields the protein CAIRGWLASGSYEQYF.

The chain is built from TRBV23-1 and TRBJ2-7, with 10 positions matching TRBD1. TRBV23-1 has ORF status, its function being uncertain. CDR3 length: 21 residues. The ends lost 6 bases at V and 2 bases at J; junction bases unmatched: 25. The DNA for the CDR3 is TGCGCCAGCAGCGCTTGGAAAAAGGGGGACAGGGGTCCTATGCATCCCTACGAGCAGTACTTC. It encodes CASSAWKKGDRGPMHPYEQYF.

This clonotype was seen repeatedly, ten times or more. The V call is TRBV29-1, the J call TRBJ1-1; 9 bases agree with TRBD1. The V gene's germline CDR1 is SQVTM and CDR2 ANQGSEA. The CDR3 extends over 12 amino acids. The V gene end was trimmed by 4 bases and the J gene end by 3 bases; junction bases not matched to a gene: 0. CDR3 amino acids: CSVGQGDTEAFF. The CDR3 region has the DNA TGCAGCGTTGGACAGGGGGACACTGAAGCTTTCTTT.

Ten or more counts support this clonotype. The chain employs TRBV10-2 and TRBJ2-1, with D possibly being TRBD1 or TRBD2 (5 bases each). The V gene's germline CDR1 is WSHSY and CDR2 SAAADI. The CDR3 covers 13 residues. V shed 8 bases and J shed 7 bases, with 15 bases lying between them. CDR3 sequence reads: CASQQGEYNEQFF. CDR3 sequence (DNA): TGCGCCAGCCAGCAGGGAGAGTATAATGAGCAGTTCTTC.

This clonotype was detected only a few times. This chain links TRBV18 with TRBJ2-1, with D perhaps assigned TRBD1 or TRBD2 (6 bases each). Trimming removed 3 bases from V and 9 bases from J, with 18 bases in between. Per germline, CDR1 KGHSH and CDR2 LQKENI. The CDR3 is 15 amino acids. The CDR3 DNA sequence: TGTGCCAGCTCACCCCTTCAAGGGGGAGGCGGTGAGCAGTTCTTC. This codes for CASSPLQGGGGEQFF. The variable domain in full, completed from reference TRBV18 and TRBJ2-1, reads NAGVMQNPRHLVRRRGQEARLRCSPMKGHSHVYWYRQLPEEGLKFMVYLQKENIIDESGMPKERFSAEFPKEGPSILRIQQVVRGDSAAYFCASSPLQGGGGEQFFGPGTRLTVL.

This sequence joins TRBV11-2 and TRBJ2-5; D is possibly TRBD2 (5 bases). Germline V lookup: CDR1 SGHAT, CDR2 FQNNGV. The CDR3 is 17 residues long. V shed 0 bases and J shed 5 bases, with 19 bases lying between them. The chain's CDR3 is CASSLDLRGRMRETQYF. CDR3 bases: TGTGCCAGCAGCTTAGATCTTCGGGGAAGGATGAGGGAGACCCAGTACTTC.

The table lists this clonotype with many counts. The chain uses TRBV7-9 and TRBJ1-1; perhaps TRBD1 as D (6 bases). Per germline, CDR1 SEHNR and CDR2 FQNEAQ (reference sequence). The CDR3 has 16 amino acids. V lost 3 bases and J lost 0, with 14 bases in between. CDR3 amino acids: CASSFSPWTVNTEAFF. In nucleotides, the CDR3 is TGTGCCAGCAGCTTTTCCCCCTGGACAGTGAACACTGAAGCTTTCTTT.

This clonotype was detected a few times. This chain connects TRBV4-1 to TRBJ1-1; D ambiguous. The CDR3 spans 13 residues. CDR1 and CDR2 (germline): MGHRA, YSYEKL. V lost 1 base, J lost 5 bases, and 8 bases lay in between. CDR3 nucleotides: TGCGCCAGCAGCCAAGGCCCTGAGACTGAAGCTTTCTTT. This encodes CASSQGPETEAFF.

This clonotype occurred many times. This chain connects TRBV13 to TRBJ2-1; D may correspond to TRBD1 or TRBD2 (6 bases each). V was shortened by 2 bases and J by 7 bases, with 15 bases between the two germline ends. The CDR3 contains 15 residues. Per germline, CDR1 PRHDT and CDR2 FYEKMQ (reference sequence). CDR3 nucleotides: TGTGCCAGCAGCTTAACCGGGGGCCCCGGGAATGAGCAGTTCTTC. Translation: CASSLTGGPGNEQFF.

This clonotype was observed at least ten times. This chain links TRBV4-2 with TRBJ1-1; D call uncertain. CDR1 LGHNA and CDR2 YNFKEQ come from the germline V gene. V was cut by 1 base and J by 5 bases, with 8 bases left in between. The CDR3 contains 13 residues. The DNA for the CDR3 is TGTGCCAGCAGCCAAGGAGGTACGACTGAAGCTTTCTTT. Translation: CASSQGGTTEAFF.

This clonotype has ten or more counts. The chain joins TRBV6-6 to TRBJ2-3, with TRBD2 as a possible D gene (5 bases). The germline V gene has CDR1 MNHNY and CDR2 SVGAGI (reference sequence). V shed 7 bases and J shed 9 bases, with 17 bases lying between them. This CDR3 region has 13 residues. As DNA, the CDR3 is TGTGCCAGCACCCCAATCGGGGTATCCACGCAGTATTTT. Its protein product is CASTPIGVSTQYF.

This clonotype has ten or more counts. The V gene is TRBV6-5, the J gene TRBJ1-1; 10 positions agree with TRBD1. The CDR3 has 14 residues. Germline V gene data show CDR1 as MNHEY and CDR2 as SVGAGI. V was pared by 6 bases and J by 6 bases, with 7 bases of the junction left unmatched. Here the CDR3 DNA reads TGTGCCAGCAGACCGGGACAGGGGTACTCTGAAGCTTTCTTT. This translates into CASRPGQGYSEAFF.

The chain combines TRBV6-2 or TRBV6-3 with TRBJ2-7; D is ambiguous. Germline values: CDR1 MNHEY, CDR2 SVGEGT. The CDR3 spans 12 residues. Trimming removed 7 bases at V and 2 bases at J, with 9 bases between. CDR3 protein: CASTGPTYEQYF. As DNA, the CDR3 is TGTGCCAGCACCGGGCCCACCTACGAGCAGTACTTC.

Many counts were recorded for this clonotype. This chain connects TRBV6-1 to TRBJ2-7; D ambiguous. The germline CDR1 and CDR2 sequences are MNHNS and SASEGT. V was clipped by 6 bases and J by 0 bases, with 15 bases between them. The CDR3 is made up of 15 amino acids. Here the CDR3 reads CASSSPWASSYEQYF. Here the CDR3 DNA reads TGTGCCAGCAGCTCGCCTTGGGCCAGCTCCTACGAGCAGTACTTC.

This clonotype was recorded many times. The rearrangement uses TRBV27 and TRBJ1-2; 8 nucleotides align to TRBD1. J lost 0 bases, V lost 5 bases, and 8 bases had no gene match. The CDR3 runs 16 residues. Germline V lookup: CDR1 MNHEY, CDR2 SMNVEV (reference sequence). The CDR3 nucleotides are TGTGCCAGCAGTGTTACAGGGGGGACTTCTAACTATGGCTACACCTTC. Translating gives CASSVTGGTSNYGYTF.

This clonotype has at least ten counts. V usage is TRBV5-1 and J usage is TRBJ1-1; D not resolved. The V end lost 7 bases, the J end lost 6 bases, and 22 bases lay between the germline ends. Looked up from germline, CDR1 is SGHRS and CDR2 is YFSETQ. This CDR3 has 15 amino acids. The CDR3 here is CASARNPRRDPEAFF. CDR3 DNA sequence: TGCGCCAGCGCTCGGAACCCTCGGAGGGATCCTGAAGCTTTCTTT.

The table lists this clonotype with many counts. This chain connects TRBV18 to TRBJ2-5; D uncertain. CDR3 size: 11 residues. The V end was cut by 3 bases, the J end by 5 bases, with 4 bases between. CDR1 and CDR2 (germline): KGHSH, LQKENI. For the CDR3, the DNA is TGTGCCAGCTCACCGGGGGAGACCCAGTACTTC. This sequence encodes CASSPGETQYF.

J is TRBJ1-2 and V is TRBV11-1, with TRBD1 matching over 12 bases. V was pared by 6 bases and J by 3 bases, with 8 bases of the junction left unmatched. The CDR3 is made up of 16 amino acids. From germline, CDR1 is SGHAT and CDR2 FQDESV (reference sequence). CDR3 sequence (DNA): TGTGCCAGCAGTTCCGGGACAGGGGGCGCGCACTATGGCTACACCTTC. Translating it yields CASSSGTGGAHYGYTF.

Written as DNA, the CDR3 is TGTGCCAGCAGCTATAGGGGGGTTGAAGCTTTCTTT. It codes for CASSYRGVEAFF. The chain uses TRBV7-2 and TRBJ1-1; D is possibly TRBD1 (6 bases). Germline V gene lookup returns CDR1 SGHTA and CDR2 FQGNSA. This CDR3 has 12 residues. Trimming took off 4 bases at V and 7 bases at J, with 10 bases between the two ends.

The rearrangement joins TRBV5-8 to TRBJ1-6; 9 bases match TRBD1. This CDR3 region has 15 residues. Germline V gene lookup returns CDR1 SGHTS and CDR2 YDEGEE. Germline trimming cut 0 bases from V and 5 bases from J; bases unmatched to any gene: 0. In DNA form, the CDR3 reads TGTGCCAGCAGCTTGGGGGACAGGGATAATTCACCCCTCCACTTT. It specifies CASSLGDRDNSPLHF.

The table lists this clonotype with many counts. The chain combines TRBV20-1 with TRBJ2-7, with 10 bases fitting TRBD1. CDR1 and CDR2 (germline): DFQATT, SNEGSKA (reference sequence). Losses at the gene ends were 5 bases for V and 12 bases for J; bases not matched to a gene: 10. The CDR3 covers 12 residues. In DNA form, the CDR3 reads TGCAGTGCTCCGGGACAGGGGCACCGGAGGTACTTC. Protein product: CSAPGQGHRRYF.

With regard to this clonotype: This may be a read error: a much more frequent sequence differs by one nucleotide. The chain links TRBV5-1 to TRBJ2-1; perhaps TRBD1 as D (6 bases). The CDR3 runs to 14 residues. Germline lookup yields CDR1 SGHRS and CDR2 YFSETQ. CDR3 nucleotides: TGCGCCAGCAGCTTGGCTGGACAGAACAATGAGCAGCTCTTC. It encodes CASSLAGQNNEQLF.

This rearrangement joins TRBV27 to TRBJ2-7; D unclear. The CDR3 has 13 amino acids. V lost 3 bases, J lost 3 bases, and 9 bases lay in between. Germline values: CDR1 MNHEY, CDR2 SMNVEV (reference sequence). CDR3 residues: CASSFPPYYEQYF. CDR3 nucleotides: TGTGCCAGCAGTTTTCCCCCCTACTACGAGCAGTACTTC.

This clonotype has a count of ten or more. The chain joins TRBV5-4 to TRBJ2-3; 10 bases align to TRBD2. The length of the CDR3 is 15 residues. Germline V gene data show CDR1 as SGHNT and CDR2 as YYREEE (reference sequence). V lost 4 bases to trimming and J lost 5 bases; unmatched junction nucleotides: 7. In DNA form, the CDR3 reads TGTGCCAGCAGCCTAAAGCGGGGGGGCAGAGATACGCAGTATTTT. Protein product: CASSLKRGGRDTQYF.

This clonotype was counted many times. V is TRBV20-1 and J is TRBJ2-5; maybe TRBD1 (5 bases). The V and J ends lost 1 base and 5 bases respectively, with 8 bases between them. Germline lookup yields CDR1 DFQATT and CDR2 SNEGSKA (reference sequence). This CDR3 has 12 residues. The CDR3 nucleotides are TGCAGTGCTAGAGTAGGGGTCGAGACCCAGTACTTC. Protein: CSARVGVETQYF.